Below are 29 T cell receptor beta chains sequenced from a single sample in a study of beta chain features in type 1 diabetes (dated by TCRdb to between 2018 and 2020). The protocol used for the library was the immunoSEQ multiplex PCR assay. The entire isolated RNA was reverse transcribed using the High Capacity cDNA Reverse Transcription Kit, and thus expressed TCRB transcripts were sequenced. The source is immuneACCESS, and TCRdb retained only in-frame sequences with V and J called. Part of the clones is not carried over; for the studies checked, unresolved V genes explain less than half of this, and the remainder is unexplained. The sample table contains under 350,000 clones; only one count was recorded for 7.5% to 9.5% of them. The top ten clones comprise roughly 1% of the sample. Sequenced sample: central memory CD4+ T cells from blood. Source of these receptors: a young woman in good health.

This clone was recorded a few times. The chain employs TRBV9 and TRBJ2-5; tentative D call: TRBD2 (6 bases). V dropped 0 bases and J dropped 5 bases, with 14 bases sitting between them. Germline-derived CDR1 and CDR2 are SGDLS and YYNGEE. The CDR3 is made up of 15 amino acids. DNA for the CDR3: TGTGCCAGCAGCGTAGCAGGAGGGGATTGGGAGACCCAGTACTTC. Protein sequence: CASSVAGGDWETQYF.

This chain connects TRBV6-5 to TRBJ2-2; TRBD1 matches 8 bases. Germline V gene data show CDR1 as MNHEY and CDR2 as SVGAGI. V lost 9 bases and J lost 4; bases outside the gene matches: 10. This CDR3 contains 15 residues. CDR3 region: CASLPGQVLTGELFF. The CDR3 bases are TGTGCCAGTCTCCCGGGACAGGTCCTCACCGGGGAGCTGTTTTTT.

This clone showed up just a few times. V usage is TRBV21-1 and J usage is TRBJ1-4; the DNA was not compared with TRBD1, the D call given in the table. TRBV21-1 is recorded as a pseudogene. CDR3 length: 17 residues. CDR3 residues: CASSAGTGQGGSEKLFF. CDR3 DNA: TGTGCCAGCAGCGCCGGAACCGGACAGGGTGGGAGTGAAAAACTGTTTTTT.

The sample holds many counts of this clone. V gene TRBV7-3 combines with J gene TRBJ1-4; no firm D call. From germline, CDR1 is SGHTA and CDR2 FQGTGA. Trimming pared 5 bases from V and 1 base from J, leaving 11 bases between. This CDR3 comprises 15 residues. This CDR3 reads CASSPSAVTNEKLFF. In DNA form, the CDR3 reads TGTGCCAGCAGCCCAAGTGCAGTAACTAATGAAAAACTGTTTTTT.

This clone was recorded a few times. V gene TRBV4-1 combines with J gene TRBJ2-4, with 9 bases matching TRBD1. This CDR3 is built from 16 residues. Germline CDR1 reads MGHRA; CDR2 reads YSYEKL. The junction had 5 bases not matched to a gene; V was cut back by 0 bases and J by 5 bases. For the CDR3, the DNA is TGCGCCAGCAGCCAAGATGGGACAGGGTCCCAAAACATTCAGTACTTC. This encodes CASSQDGTGSQNIQYF.

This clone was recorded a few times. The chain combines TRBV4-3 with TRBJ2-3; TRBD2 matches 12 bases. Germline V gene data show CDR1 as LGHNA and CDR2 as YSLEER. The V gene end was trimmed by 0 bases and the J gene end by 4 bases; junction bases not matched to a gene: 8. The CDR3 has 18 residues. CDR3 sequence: CASSQDPSSGGAADTQYF. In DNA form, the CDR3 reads TGCGCCAGCAGCCAAGACCCCTCTAGCGGGGGGGCAGCAGATACGCAGTATTTT.

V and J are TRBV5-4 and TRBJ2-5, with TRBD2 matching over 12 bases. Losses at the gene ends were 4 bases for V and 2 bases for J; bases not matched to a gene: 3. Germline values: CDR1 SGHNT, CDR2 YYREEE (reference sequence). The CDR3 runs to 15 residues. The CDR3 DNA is TGTGCCAGCAGCCCGACTAGCGGGGGACAAGAGACCCAGTACTTC. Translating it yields CASSPTSGGQETQYF.

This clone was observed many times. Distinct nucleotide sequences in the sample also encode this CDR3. The chain's CDR3 is CASSLDLNEQFF. In DNA form, the CDR3 reads TGCGCCAGCAGCCTTGACCTTAATGAGCAGTTCTTC. This sequence joins TRBV5-1 and TRBJ2-1; D gene uncertain. CDR1 SGHRS and CDR2 YFSETQ come from the germline V gene. The CDR3 sequence is 12 residues long. V was cut by 4 bases and J by 7 bases, with 9 bases left in between.

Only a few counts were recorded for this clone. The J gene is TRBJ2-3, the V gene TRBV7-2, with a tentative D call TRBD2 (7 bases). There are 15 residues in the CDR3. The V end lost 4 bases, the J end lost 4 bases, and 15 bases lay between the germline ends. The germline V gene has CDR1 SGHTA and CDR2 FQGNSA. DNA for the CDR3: TGTGCCAGCAGCTCAGTGGCGGGGGCCGCAGATACGCAGTATTTT. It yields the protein CASSSVAGAADTQYF.

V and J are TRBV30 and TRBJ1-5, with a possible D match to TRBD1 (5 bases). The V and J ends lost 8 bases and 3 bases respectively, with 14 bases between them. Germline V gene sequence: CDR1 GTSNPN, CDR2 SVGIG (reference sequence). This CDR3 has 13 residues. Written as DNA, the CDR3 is TGTGCCGTCGGTACAGGTCCCAATCAGCCCCAGCATTTT. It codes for CAVGTGPNQPQHF. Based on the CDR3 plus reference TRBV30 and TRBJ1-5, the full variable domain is SQTIHQWPATLVQPVGSPLSLECTVEGTSNPNLYWYRQAAGRGLQLLFYSVGIGQISSEVPQNLSASRPQDRQFILSSKKLLLSDSGFYLCAVGTGPNQPQHFGDGTRLSIL.

CDR3 protein: CASSSGDSPLHF. CDR3 in DNA: TGTGCCAGCAGCTCAGGGGATTCACCCCTCCACTTT. The V and J genes are TRBV28 and TRBJ1-6; possibly TRBD1 for D (6 bases). V lost 6 bases to trimming and J lost 8 bases, with 8 bases between them. Germline V lookup: CDR1 MDHEN, CDR2 SYDVKM. The CDR3 runs 12 residues. Filled out from reference TRBV28 and TRBJ1-6, the complete variable domain reads DVKVTQSSRYLVKRTGEKVFLECVQDMDHENMFWYRQDPGLGLRLIYFSYDVKMKEKGDIPEGYSVSREKKERFSLILESASTNQTSMYLCASSSGDSPLHFGNGTRLTVT.

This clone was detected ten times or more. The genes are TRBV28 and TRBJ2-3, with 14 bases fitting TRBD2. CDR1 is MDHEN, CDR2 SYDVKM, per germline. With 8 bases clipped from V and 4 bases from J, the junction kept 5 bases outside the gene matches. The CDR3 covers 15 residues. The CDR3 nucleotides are TGTGCCAGCGATACGACTAGCGGGAGGGCAGATACGCAGTATTTT. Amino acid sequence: CASDTTSGRADTQYF.

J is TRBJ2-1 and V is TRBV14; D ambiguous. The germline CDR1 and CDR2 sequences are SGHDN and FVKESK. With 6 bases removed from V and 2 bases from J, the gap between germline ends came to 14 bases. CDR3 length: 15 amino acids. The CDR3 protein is CASSPYGGPYNEQFF. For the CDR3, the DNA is TGTGCCAGCAGTCCGTACGGCGGACCCTACAATGAGCAGTTCTTC.

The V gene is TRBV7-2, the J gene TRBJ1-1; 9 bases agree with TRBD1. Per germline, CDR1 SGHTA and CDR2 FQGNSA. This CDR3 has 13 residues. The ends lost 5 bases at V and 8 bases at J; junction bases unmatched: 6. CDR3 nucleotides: TGTGCCAGCAGCCCCGGGACAGGGCGGGAAGCTTTCTTT. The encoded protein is CASSPGTGREAFF.

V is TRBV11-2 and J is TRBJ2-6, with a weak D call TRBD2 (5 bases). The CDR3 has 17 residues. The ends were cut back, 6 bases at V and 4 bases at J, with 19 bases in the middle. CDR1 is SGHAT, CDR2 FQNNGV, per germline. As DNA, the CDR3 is TGTGCCAGCAGGACCCCGGGCCGCCCGGGGGGGGCCAACGTCCTGACTTTC. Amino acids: CASRTPGRPGGANVLTF.

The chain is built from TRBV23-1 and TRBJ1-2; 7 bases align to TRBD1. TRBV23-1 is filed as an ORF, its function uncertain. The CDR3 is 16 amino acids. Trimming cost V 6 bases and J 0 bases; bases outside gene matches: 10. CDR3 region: CASRPRQGSANYGYTF. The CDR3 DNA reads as TGCGCCAGCAGACCGCGACAGGGATCGGCTAACTATGGCTACACCTTC.

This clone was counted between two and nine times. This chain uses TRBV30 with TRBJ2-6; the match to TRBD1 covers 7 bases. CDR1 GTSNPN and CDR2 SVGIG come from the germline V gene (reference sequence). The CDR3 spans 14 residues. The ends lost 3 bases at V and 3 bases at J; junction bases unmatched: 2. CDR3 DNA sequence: TGTGCCTGGAGGACAGGGTTTGGGGCCAACGTCCTGACTTTC. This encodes CAWRTGFGANVLTF.

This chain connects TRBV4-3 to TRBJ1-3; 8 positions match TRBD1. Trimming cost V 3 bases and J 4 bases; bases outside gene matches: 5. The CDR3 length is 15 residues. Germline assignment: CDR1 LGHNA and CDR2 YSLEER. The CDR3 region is CASSQGQVAGNTIYF. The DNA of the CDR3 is TGCGCCAGCAGCCAGGGACAGGTTGCGGGAAACACCATATATTTT.

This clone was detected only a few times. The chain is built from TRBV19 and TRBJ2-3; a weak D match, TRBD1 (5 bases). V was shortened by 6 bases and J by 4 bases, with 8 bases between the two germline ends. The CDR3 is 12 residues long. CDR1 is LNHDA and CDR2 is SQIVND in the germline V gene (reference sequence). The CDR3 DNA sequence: TGTGCCAGTAGCCAGGGTTCAGATACGCAGTATTTT. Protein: CASSQGSDTQYF.

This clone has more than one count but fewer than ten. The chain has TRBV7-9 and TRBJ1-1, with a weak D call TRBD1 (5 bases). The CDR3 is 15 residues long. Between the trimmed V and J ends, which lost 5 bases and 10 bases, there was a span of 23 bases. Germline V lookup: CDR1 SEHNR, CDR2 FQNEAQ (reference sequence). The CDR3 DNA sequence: TGTGCCAGCAGCCCGGGTGAGATGGGACTACGTCTAGCTTTCTTT. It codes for CASSPGEMGLRLAFF.

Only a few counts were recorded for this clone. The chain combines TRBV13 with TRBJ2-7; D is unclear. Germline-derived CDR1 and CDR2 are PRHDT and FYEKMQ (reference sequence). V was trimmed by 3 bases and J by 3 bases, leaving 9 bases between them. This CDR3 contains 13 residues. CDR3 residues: CASSFERGYEQYF. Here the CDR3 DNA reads TGTGCCAGCAGCTTCGAGAGAGGCTACGAGCAGTACTTC.

CDR3 in amino acids: CASSLMELSGANVLTF. The CDR3 region has the DNA TGTGCCAGCAGCTTAATGGAGTTATCTGGGGCCAACGTCCTGACTTTC. The V gene is TRBV7-2, the J gene TRBJ2-6; D remains unclear. CDR3 length: 16 amino acids. Trimming shortened V by 2 bases and J by 1 base, and 9 bases separated the two germline ends. Germline assignment: CDR1 SGHTA and CDR2 FQGNSA.

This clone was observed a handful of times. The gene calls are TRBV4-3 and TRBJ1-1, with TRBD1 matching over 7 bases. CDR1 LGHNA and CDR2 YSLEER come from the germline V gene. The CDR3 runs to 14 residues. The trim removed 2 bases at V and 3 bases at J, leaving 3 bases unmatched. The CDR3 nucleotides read TGCGCCAGCAGCCAACGGACAGGTGACACTGAAGCTTTCTTT. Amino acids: CASSQRTGDTEAFF.

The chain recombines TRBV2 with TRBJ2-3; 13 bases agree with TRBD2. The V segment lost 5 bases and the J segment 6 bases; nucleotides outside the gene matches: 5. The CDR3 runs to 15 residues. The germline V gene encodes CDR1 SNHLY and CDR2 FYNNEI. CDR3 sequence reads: CASSPGLAGRDTQYF. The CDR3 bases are TGTGCCAGCAGTCCGGGACTAGCGGGGAGGGATACGCAGTATTTT.

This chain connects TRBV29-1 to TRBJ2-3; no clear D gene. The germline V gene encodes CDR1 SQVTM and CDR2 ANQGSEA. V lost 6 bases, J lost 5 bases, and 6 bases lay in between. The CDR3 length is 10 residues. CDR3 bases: TGCAGCGTAGACGTAGATACGCAGTATTTT. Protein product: CSVDVDTQYF.

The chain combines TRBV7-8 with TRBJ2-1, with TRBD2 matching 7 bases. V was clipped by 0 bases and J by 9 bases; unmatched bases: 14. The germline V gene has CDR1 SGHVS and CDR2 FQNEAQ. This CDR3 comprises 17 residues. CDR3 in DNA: TGTGCCAGCAGCTTAGCGGGGGGGAGTAAGCGGAGTCGTGAGCAGTTCTTC. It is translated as CASSLAGGSKRSREQFF.

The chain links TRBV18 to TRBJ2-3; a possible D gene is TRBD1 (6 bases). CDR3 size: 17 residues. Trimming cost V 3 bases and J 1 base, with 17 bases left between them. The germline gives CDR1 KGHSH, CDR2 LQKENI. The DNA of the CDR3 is TGTGCCAGCTCACCCTTACCGGGACACCGCGGCACAGATACGCAGTATTTT. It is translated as CASSPLPGHRGTDTQYF.

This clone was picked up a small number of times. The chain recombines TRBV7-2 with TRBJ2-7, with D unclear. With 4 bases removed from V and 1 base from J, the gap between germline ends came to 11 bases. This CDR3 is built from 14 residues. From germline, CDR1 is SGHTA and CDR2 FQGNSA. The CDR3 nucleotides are TGTGCCAGCAGCTCACAAGCTACTTCCTACGAGCAGTACTTC. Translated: CASSSQATSYEQYF. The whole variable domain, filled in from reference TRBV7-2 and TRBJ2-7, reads GAGVSQSPSNKVTEKGKDVELRCDPISGHTALYWYRQSLGQGLEFLIYFQGNSAPDKSGLPSDRFSAERTGGSVSTLTIQRTQQEDSAVYLCASSSQATSYEQYFGPGTRLTVT.

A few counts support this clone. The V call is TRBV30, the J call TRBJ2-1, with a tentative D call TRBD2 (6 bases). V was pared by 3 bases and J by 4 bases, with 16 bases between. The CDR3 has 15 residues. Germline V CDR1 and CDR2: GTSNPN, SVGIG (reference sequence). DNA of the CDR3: TGTGCCTGGAGCCCGGGGGAGCGGGTTTACAATGAGCAGTTCTTC. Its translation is CAWSPGERVYNEQFF.